The present TCR beta chain was sequenced within a study of EBV T-cell therapy then PD-1 blockade in nasopharyngeal carcinoma. A note on this clone: Its target is not known.

The ends lost 3 bases at V and 5 bases at J; junction bases unmatched: 12. Per germline, CDR1 SGDLS and CDR2 YYNGEE. The CDR3 is 18 residues long. Stated treatment: AdE1-LMPpoly-expanded autologous EBV-specific T-cell therapy followed by anti-PD-1 nivolumab. Here immunoSEQ multiplex PCR was the method, and the copy in TCRdb shows in-frame clones only, minus some. The sample consists of roughly 22,000 clones, 65% to 85% of them appearing once. The V gene is TRBV9, the J gene TRBJ1-6, with 9 bases aligning to TRBD1. Sequencing was performed on CD8+ T cells from blood, taken at day -245 from a patient whose treatment included autologous EBV-specific T cells and nivolumab. This sequence was found in a middle-aged man with nasopharyngeal carcinoma. The CDR3: CASSGDDRGTRDNSPLHF. CDR3 sequence (DNA): TGTGCCAGCAGCGGGGATGACAGGGGGACGAGGGATAATTCACCCCTCCACTTT.